Listed here is a single T cell receptor beta chain. What it binds is unknown. Some clones are missing from TCRdb's copy, which holds only in-frame ones; the method was immunoSEQ multiplex PCR. The sample lists 130,000 or so clones, approximately 94% seen once, with approximately 6.3% in the top ten. These data belong to a study of T cell responses to AZD1222 COVID-19 vaccine. Across the whole study: Second-dose intervals near 4 or 12 weeks were combined.

The study's findings and limits: No day 14 peak samples; only post-peak repertoires were characterized. Clonal diversity was possibly underestimated, and the donors were mostly white British, with more females. In the spike-specific TCR repertoire, nearly half reportedly target unmutated variant regions.

The CDR3 totals 13 residues. The ends were cut back, 9 bases at V and 1 base at J, with 12 bases in the middle. The material sequenced was peripheral blood, taken on day 0 of AZD1222 vaccination. The chain combines TRBV12-3 or TRBV12-4 with TRBJ1-1; D remains unclear. The sequence was collected from an adult in good health. CDR3 sequence (DNA): TGTGCCAGAGACATCCGCGGGAACACTGAAGCTTTCTTT. It is translated as CARDIRGNTEAFF.